These T cell receptor beta chains were read from a single sample in a study of graft-versus-host responses after intestinal transplantation. These TCRs are of unknown antigen specificity. The data were produced by immunoSEQ multiplex PCR, yet TCRdb's version contains in-frame clones alone and is incomplete. The table includes about 93,000 clones, just under 95% detected once. The specimen was unstimulated CD8+ T cells sorted from spleen or lymph node cells, collected before intestinal transplant. These receptors were obtained from a human donor who received an intestinal transplant. CDR3s include the opening cysteine and the closing phenylalanine or tryptophan. The D gene is left open where the match is weak. Not every row has a clone size; where given, it reads once, few, many or a size class.

few,TRBV6-1,TRBJ1-1,-,TGTGCCAGCAGTGGGATGGGGGGGGCGGACACTGAAGCTTTCTTT,CASSGMGGADTEAFF
-,TRBV27,TRBJ2-2,TRBD2,TGTGCCAGCAGTTTCCCCGGGAGGGCCGGGGAGCTGTTTTTT,CASSFPGRAGELFF
-,TRBV5-6,TRBJ2-5,TRBD1,TGTGCCAGCAGCTCCACAGGGGCAGAGACCCAGTACTTC,CASSSTGAETQYF
-,TRBV30,TRBJ1-4,TRBD1,TGTGCCTGGAGTGTGACCGGGACAGGCGAAAAACTGTTTTTT,CAWSVTGTGEKLFF
-,TRBV7-8,TRBJ1-3,-,TGTGCCAGCAGCCGACAGAATGAAGGAAACACCATATATTTT,CASSRQNEGNTIYF
-,TRBV30,TRBJ1-2,TRBD1,TGTGCCTGGAGTCGCGGGACAGGGGAAGGCTACACCTTC,CAWSRGTGEGYTF
-,TRBV5-1,TRBJ1-1,-,TGCGCCACCAATAAGGGGCTTACAGACACTGAAGCTTTCTTT,CATNKGLTDTEAFF
-,TRBV10-1,TRBJ2-3,TRBD1,TGCGCCAGCAGTGGACAGGGGGCCGATACGCAGTATTTT,CASSGQGADTQYF
-,TRBV27,TRBJ1-6,-,TGTGCCAGCAGCTTCGTAGGGGTATTGGGTAATTCACCCCTCCACTTT,CASSFVGVLGNSPLHF
-,TRBV6-5,TRBJ2-1,-,TGTGCCAGCAGTTACCTAAGCTCCTACAATGAGCAGTTCTTC,CASSYLSSYNEQFF
-,TRBV5-4,TRBJ1-1,-,TGTGCCAGCAGCTTGACAGGCCTGAACACTGAAGCTTTCTTT,CASSLTGLNTEAFF
-,TRBV13,TRBJ2-5,-,TGTGCCAGCACCAAAAGGGGAATCCAAGAGACCCAGTACTTC,CASTKRGIQETQYF
-,TRBV2,TRBJ2-7,TRBD2,TGTGCCAGCAGTGAAGGGGGACTAGCGGGGGGGCCAATCTACGAGCAGTACTTC,CASSEGGLAGGPIYEQYF
-,TRBV2,TRBJ2-3,-,TGTGCCAGCAGCCTACCCAGGGGGGCCCTCACAGATACGCAGTATTTT,CASSLPRGALTDTQYF
-,TRBV4-1,TRBJ1-2,-,TGCGCCAGCAGCCAAGTTTATGAAGTTAGCTATGGCTACACCTTC,CASSQVYEVSYGYTF
-,TRBV7-9,TRBJ2-5,TRBD1,TGTGCCAGCAGCCCGACGGACAGGGCTGTGCGGCTCCAAGAGACCCAGTACTTC,CASSPTDRAVRLQETQYF
-,TRBV10-3,TRBJ2-3,TRBD1,TGTGCCATCAGTGAGTCAAGTAGGGGACAGGACTTCACAGATACGCAGTATTTT,CAISESSRGQDFTDTQYF
once,TRBV7-2,TRBJ2-5,TRBD2,TGTGCCAGCAGCGCCGGGACTAGCGGGGACCTTACCCAAGAGACCCAGTACTTC,CASSAGTSGDLTQETQYF
-,TRBV27,TRBJ1-5,-,TGTGCCAGCAGGGGGACTTTTCGCAATCAGCCCCAGCATTTT,CASRGTFRNQPQHF
-,TRBV29-1,TRBJ2-1,-,TGCAGCGCCGCCGAGTCCTACAATGAGCAGTTCTTC,CSAAESYNEQFF
once,TRBV7-3,TRBJ2-2,TRBD2,TGTGCCAGCACCTACTATAGCGGGGCCGGGGAGCTGTTTTTT,CASTYYSGAGELFF
once,TRBV7-9,TRBJ2-3,TRBD2,TGTGCCAGTGATAGCGGGGTTGGCACAGATACGCAGTATTTT,CASDSGVGTDTQYF
-,TRBV10-3,TRBJ2-3,-,TGTGCCATCTCTCGGGCTACCATAAGGGGGACCACAGATACGCAGTATTTT,CAISRATIRGTTDTQYF
-,TRBV6-1,TRBJ2-1,-,TGTGCCAGCACCCAGGGGGGCAATGAGCAGTTCTTC,CASTQGGNEQFF
once,TRBV7-9,TRBJ1-6,TRBD1,TGTGCCAGCAGCTTCGTACAGGGGGTCTATAATTCACCCCTCCACTTT,CASSFVQGVYNSPLHF
-,TRBV13,TRBJ2-7,-,TGTGCCAGCAGCGGTCGGACCAACAGGGCGGCCTACGAGCAGTACTTC,CASSGRTNRAAYEQYF